Only a few counts were recorded for the clone carrying this T cell receptor beta chain. Germline V gene lookup returns CDR1 SGHRS and CDR2 YFSETQ. This CDR3 region has 14 residues. V was cut by 6 bases and J by 4 bases, with 14 bases left in between. This sample was included in a study of patients and donors after allogeneic stem cell transplantation. TCRdb re-derived calls from the RT-PCR reads in MiXCR, one entry per CDR3 protein. This table holds about 72,000 distinct CDR3 sequences, more than 25% found once. The sample taken for sequencing was blood, either unsorted or a sorted T cell fraction (not recorded which). The TCR was taken from a human donor who was either an allogeneic HSCT recipient or a stem cell or donor lymphocyte infusion donor (not recorded which). It is not recorded whose cells these are; they may come from a transplant donor. The V and J genes are TRBV5-1 and TRBJ2-1; tentative D call: TRBD1 (6 bases). The CDR3 region is CASTSYQGYNEQFF. The DNA of the CDR3 is TGCGCCAGCACCTCCTACCAGGGGTACAATGAGCAGTTCTTC. Full variable domain (outside the CDR3, taken from reference TRBV5-1 and TRBJ2-1): KAGVTQTPRYLIKTRGQQVTLSCSPISGHRSVSWYQQTPGQGLQFLFEYFSETQRNKGNFPGRFSGRQFSNSRSEMNVSTLELGDSALYLCASTSYQGYNEQFFGPGTRLTVL.